This record covers a single TCR beta chain. Donors were healthy HIV-negative adults without recently reported acute infections or vaccinations. TCRdb keeps only in-frame clones here, not all; method: immunoSEQ multiplex PCR. The sample shows approximately 1,000,000 clones, approximately 77% of them seen only once. This specimen comes from a study of shared clonotypes between healthy human individuals. Trimming removed 3 bases from V and 7 bases from J, with 15 bases in between. Looked up from germline, CDR1 is SQVTM and CDR2 is ANQGSEA. This CDR3 has 13 residues. The TCR originated in a man aged 18 to 30 in good health. Some clones in this sample may be carry-over from other donors' samples. Sequencing was done on a sample of memory CD4+ T cells from PBMCs. The subset is: CD45RA-negative fraction. This chain connects TRBV29-1 to TRBJ2-5; weak D call: TRBD1 (6 bases). The CDR3 loop reads CSVDGQGWGTQYF. DNA of the CDR3: TGCAGCGTTGACGGCCAGGGGTGGGGGACCCAGTACTTC.